This T cell receptor (beta chain) was observed in a study of cytomegalovirus exposure and HLA in healthy donors. The primer mix had 60 Vbeta and 13 Jbeta primers. Measured with immunoSEQ multiplex PCR; TCRdb has only the in-frame clones, and not every one. The sample has roughly 89,000 clones, more than 55% seen once. Trimming removed 4 bases from V and 7 bases from J, with 8 bases in between. Per the germline V gene, CDR1 is SEHNR and CDR2 is FQNEAQ (reference sequence). The CDR3 is made up of 12 amino acids. The TCR originated in a woman in her forties or fifties in good health and CMV-seropositive. This chain connects TRBV7-9 to TRBJ2-1; D remains unclear. The sequencing sample was made of PBMCs. CDR3 bases: TGTGCCAGCAGCTCCCCCCTTAATGAGCAGTTCTTC. This gives the protein CASSSPLNEQFF.